A single sample is the source of the 27 T cell receptor beta chains below, sequenced in a study of blood T cell repertoires in COVID-19. Method: immunoSEQ multiplex PCR; TCRdb's copy keeps in-frame clones and lacks some. Altogether 250,000 to 300,000 clones are present, 70% to 90% being singletons, with the ten largest covering 3% to 4.5%. Sequencing input: peripheral blood. These receptor sequences come from a woman aged 40 to 50 with acute or convalescent COVID-19.

The chain recombines TRBV24-1 with TRBJ2-2; D is perhaps TRBD2 (5 bases). Between the trimmed V and J ends, which lost 9 bases and 5 bases, there was a span of 12 bases. The CDR3 contains 13 residues. The germline gives CDR1 KGHDR, CDR2 SFDVKD. Written as DNA, the CDR3 is TGTGCCACCGCCGGGGATCGGACCGGGGAGCTGTTTTTT. This sequence encodes CATAGDRTGELFF.

The chain has TRBV20-1 and TRBJ2-1; perhaps TRBD1 as D (6 bases). The V and J ends lost 3 bases and 5 bases respectively, with 11 bases between them. Germline CDR1 is DFQATT and CDR2 is SNEGSKA (reference sequence). The CDR3 runs 13 residues. The CDR3 coding sequence is TGCAGTGCTAGTTTCAGGGGTGACAATGAGCAGTTCTTC. Residues: CSASFRGDNEQFF.

The chain recombines TRBV9 with TRBJ1-3; the D is unclear. Looked up from germline, CDR1 is SGDLS and CDR2 is YYNGEE. This CDR3 spans 13 amino acids. Trimming cost V 1 base and J 0 bases, with 2 bases left between them. The CDR3 spells CASSVYSGNTIYF. The CDR3 DNA follows: TGTGCCAGCAGCGTATACTCTGGAAACACCATATATTTT.

V usage is TRBV10-3 and J usage is TRBJ1-1, with 7 bases lining up with TRBD1. V shed 7 bases and J 3 bases; nucleotides not matched to a gene: 5. The CDR3 runs to 13 residues. Germline V gene sequence: CDR1 ENHRY, CDR2 SYGVKD. CDR3 loop: CAIMTGSDTEAFF. The CDR3 DNA follows: TGTGCCATCATGACAGGGTCTGACACTGAAGCTTTCTTT.

This rearrangement joins TRBV6-5 to TRBJ1-1, with 7 positions matching TRBD1. CDR1 and CDR2 from the germline V gene are MNHEY and SVGAGI. The CDR3 is 13 amino acids. With V trimmed by 6 bases and J by 1 base, 2 bases remained unmatched. CDR3 in amino acids: CASSRTGNTEAFF. Written as DNA, the CDR3 is TGTGCCAGCAGCAGGACAGGGAACACTGAAGCTTTCTTT.

The chain links TRBV6-5 to TRBJ1-1; D possibly corresponds to TRBD1 (6 bases). Germline V gene data show CDR1 as MNHEY and CDR2 as SVGAGI. V was clipped by 0 bases and J by 1 base, with 12 bases between them. This CDR3 has 16 amino acids. This CDR3 reads CASSYSTGHANTEAFF. CDR3 DNA: TGTGCCAGCAGTTACTCGACAGGACACGCGAACACTGAAGCTTTCTTT.

The chain is built from TRBV4-2 and TRBJ1-4; possible D gene TRBD1, 5 bases. V lost 0 bases and J lost 7, with 24 bases in between. This CDR3 region has 19 residues. Germline CDR1 LGHNA, CDR2 YNFKEQ. The CDR3 loop reads CASSQDGRGHQDGGEKLFF. The CDR3 DNA reads TGTGCCAGCAGCCAAGATGGGCGCGGACACCAGGACGGCGGTGAAAAACTGTTTTTT.

This chain links TRBV3-1 (or the pseudogene TRBV3-2) with TRBJ1-2, with D perhaps TRBD1 (5 bases). The CDR3 consists of 12 residues. The ends were cut back, 1 base at V and 8 bases at J, with 8 bases in the middle. The germline gives CDR1 LGHDT, CDR2 YNNKEL (reference sequence). The chain's CDR3 is CASSQVPGGYTF. The CDR3 bases are TGTGCCAGCAGCCAAGTTCCAGGGGGCTACACCTTC.

The V call is TRBV30, the J call TRBJ2-5, with D perhaps matching TRBD2 (7 bases). The V gene's germline CDR1 is GTSNPN and CDR2 SVGIG (reference sequence). Trimming cost V 2 bases and J 5 bases, with 15 bases left between them. This CDR3 is built from 14 residues. The CDR3 DNA follows: TGTGCCTGGAGTAGGAGGGGGGGCCTGGAGACCCAGTACTTC. Protein sequence: CAWSRRGGLETQYF.

The V and J genes are TRBV5-4 and TRBJ2-2; D possibly corresponds to TRBD1 (5 bases). The ends were cut back, 1 base at V and 6 bases at J, with 10 bases in the middle. Germline CDR1 is SGHNT and CDR2 is YYREEE (reference sequence). The length of the CDR3 is 14 residues. CDR3 loop: CASSLTATAGELFF. The CDR3 DNA is TGTGCCAGCAGCTTGACCGCGACAGCCGGGGAGCTGTTTTTT.

Turning to this clone: Other DNA sequences from this sample encode an identical CDR3 as well. The rearrangement uses TRBV6-6 and TRBJ1-5, with TRBD1 matching 7 bases. The CDR3 length is 14 residues. Germline CDR1 MNHNY, CDR2 SVGAGI (reference sequence). V lost 2 bases and J lost 6; bases outside the gene matches: 4. This CDR3 is CASSYGQGGQPQHF. The CDR3 DNA reads TGTGCCAGCAGTTACGGGCAGGGGGGTCAGCCCCAGCATTTT.

The chain has TRBV3-1 (or the pseudogene TRBV3-2) and TRBJ2-5; 9 bases align to TRBD2. The length of the CDR3 is 17 residues. Looked up from germline, CDR1 is LGHDT and CDR2 is YNNKEL (reference sequence). The trim removed 4 bases at V and 4 bases at J, leaving 13 bases unmatched. CDR3 loop: CASSPIQSGGNRETQYF. CDR3 DNA: TGTGCCAGCAGCCCTATACAGAGCGGGGGGAACCGAGAGACCCAGTACTTC.

This clone was recorded only once. The chain uses TRBV10-2 and TRBJ1-6; the D gene is possibly TRBD1 (5 bases). Per germline, CDR1 WSHSY and CDR2 SAAADI. V dropped 2 bases and J dropped 6 bases, with 11 bases sitting between them. CDR3 length: 15 amino acids. Here the CDR3 reads CASSEGQGFNSPLHF. CDR3 nucleotides: TGCGCCAGCAGTGAGGGGCAGGGCTTTAATTCACCCCTCCACTTT.

The CDR3 loop reads CASSRSGGWVDNQPQHF. CDR3 DNA: TGTGCCAGCAGTAGATCAGGGGGCTGGGTTGACAATCAGCCCCAGCATTTT. The chain is built from TRBV7-6 and TRBJ1-5; TRBD1 matches 8 bases. Germline CDR1 reads SGHVS; CDR2 reads FNYEAQ. The trim removed 6 bases at V and 3 bases at J, leaving 13 bases unmatched. The CDR3 length is 17 residues.

The V and J genes are TRBV18 and TRBJ2-7; D is ambiguous. The CDR3 has 13 amino acids. The germline V and J ends were trimmed by 6 bases and 6 bases, with 15 bases remaining between them. CDR1 and CDR2 from the germline V gene are KGHSH and LQKENI. As DNA, the CDR3 is TGTGCCAGCTCGCTCGATTCGTTCAGCGAGCAGTACGTC. This gives the protein CASSLDSFSEQYV.

The chain has TRBV13 and TRBJ1-1; D ambiguous. This CDR3 has 16 residues. Germline assignment: CDR1 PRHDT and CDR2 FYEKMQ (reference sequence). The ends were cut back, 4 bases at V and 1 base at J, with 16 bases in the middle. The CDR3 loop reads CASSSSRAPGNTEAFF. For the CDR3, the DNA is TGTGCCAGCAGCTCCTCACGAGCCCCAGGGAACACTGAAGCTTTCTTT.

The genes are TRBV3-1 (or the pseudogene TRBV3-2) and TRBJ1-6; 8 positions agree with TRBD1. CDR3 length: 16 residues. The V segment lost 7 bases and the J segment 5 bases; nucleotides outside the gene matches: 10. CDR1 and CDR2 from the germline V gene are LGHDT and YNNKEL (reference sequence). The CDR3 region has the DNA TGTGCCAGCACGAATTCGGACAGGGTGGATAATTCACCCCTCCACTTT. Translation: CASTNSDRVDNSPLHF.

CDR3: CASSESRLAGGSSYNEQFF. CDR3 DNA sequence: TGCGCCAGCAGTGAGTCCCGGCTAGCGGGGGGGAGCTCCTACAATGAGCAGTTCTTC. The rearrangement uses TRBV10-1 and TRBJ2-1; 12 bases are a match to TRBD2. In germline, CDR1 is WNHNN, CDR2 SYGVQD (reference sequence). This CDR3 has 19 residues. The trim removed 0 bases at V and 0 bases at J, leaving 6 bases unmatched.

J is TRBJ1-1 and V is TRBV24-1; D might be TRBD1 (6 bases). Per germline, CDR1 KGHDR and CDR2 SFDVKD. This CDR3 is built from 11 residues. Trimming removed 7 bases at V and 5 bases at J, with 7 bases between. The CDR3 spells CATSQGTEAFF. The CDR3 region has the DNA TGTGCCACCAGCCAGGGGACTGAAGCTTTCTTT.

The chain combines TRBV6-5 with TRBJ2-7, with TRBD2 as a possible D gene (5 bases). Between the trimmed V and J ends, which lost 7 bases and 5 bases, there was a span of 12 bases. Germline loops: CDR1 MNHEY, CDR2 SVGAGI. This CDR3 spans 12 amino acids. Written as DNA, the CDR3 is TGTGCCAGCATGAGAGGGTTCGACGAGCAGTACGTC. Its protein product is CASMRGFDEQYV.

This rearrangement joins TRBV5-6 to TRBJ1-2; weak D call: TRBD1 (5 bases). Trimming removed 4 bases from V and 1 base from J, with 23 bases in between. Germline loops: CDR1 SGHDT, CDR2 YYEEEE. CDR3 length: 18 amino acids. The CDR3 nucleotides are TGTGCCAGCAGCATGGAGGGGAATCTAAAACCCCTTAACTATGGCTACACCTTC. Translation: CASSMEGNLKPLNYGYTF.

The chain combines TRBV18 with TRBJ2-7; a weak D match, TRBD2 (5 bases). V lost 5 bases and J 6 bases, leaving 20 bases between the germline ends. This CDR3 comprises 15 residues. Germline V gives CDR1 KGHSH, CDR2 LQKENI. CDR3 nucleotides: TGTGCCAGCTCAACCTCGGCCACTTCGGGGTTCGAGCAGTACGTC. This sequence encodes CASSTSATSGFEQYV.

V is TRBV18 and J is TRBJ1-1, with D uncertain. The CDR3 is made up of 10 amino acids. Germline V gene lookup returns CDR1 KGHSH and CDR2 LQKENI. The V end was cut by 4 bases, the J end by 8 bases, with 5 bases between. For the CDR3, the DNA is TGTGCCAGCTCACATTTAGAAGCTTTCTTT. It encodes CASSHLEAFF.

The gene calls are TRBV9 and TRBJ1-3; 11 bases fit TRBD1. Germline trimming cut 3 bases from V and 7 bases from J; bases unmatched to any gene: 3. CDR3 length: 14 residues. Per germline, CDR1 SGDLS and CDR2 YYNGEE. The CDR3 loop reads CASSAGTGGNTIYF. CDR3 coding DNA: TGTGCCAGCAGCGCCGGGACAGGGGGTAACACCATATATTTT.

This clone is a singleton in its sample. The rearrangement joins TRBV6-5 to TRBJ2-5; TRBD2 agrees at 9 bases. The CDR3 is made up of 13 amino acids. V shed 8 bases and J 5 bases; nucleotides not matched to a gene: 6. Germline V gene data show CDR1 as MNHEY and CDR2 as SVGAGI. The CDR3 nucleotides read TGTGCCAGCCTGGCTAGCGGGGAGGAGACCCAGTACTTC. Protein product: CASLASGEETQYF.

The rearrangement uses TRBV5-5 and TRBJ2-1; TRBD1 is a possible D gene (5 bases). Per germline, CDR1 SGHKS and CDR2 YYEKEE (reference sequence). This CDR3 region has 13 residues. V was cut by 1 base and J by 6 bases, with 8 bases left in between. CDR3 nucleotides: TGTGCCAGCAGCTTGAGACAGATCAATGAGCAGTTCTTC. This codes for CASSLRQINEQFF.

This chain uses TRBV4-1 with TRBJ1-1; tentative D call: TRBD1 (5 bases). The CDR3 runs 15 residues. Trimming took off 0 bases at V and 5 bases at J, with 13 bases between the two ends. Germline CDR1 reads MGHRA; CDR2 reads YSYEKL. CDR3: CASSQEIRGGTEAFF. DNA of the CDR3: TGCGCCAGCAGCCAAGAAATTCGGGGGGGTACTGAAGCTTTCTTT.